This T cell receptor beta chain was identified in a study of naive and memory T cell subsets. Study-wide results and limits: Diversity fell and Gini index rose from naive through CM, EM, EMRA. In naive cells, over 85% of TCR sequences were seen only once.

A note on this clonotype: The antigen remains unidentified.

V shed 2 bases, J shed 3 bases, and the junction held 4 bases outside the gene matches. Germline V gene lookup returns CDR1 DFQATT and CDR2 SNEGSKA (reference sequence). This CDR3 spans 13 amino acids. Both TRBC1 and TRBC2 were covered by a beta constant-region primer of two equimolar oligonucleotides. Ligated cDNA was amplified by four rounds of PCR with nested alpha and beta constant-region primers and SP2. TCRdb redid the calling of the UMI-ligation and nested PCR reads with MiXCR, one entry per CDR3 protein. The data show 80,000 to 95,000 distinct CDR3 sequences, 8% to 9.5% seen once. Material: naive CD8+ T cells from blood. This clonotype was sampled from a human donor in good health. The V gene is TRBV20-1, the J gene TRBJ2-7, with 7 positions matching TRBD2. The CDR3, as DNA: TGCAGTGCTAGACCCGGGAGGAGCTACGAGCAGTACTTC. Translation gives CSARPGRSYEQYF.